Following are 20 T cell receptor beta chains from one sample sequenced in a study of blood T cell repertoires in COVID-19. Some clones are missing from TCRdb's copy, which holds only in-frame ones; the method was immunoSEQ multiplex PCR. The sample lists about 220,000 clones; 80% to 90% were seen once. Source material: PBMCs or T cells enriched from blood (not recorded which). All receptors come from a woman aged 50 to 65 with acute COVID-19.

This clone showed up just once. The chain uses TRBV5-1 and TRBJ1-5; TRBD1 might be the D (5 bases). With 4 bases removed from V and 5 bases from J, the gap between germline ends came to 13 bases. The CDR3 is made up of 14 amino acids. CDR1 and CDR2 (germline): SGHRS, YFSETQ. CDR3 nucleotide sequence: TGCGCCAGCAGCCCCGGGACTGCCGATCAGCCCCAGCATTTT. This sequence encodes CASSPGTADQPQHF.

This clone was seen a single time. This chain joins TRBV12-3 or TRBV12-4 and TRBJ1-1; maybe TRBD1 (6 bases). Trimming stripped 7 bases from V and 6 bases from J, with 15 bases between. The CDR3 totals 13 residues. CDR3 in amino acids: CASTERRTAEAFF. Written as DNA, the CDR3 is TGTGCCAGCACCGAGCGGCGGACAGCTGAAGCTTTCTTT.

This chain uses TRBV2 with TRBJ1-6; TRBD1 matches at 8 bases. The CDR3 covers 14 residues. V dropped 6 bases and J dropped 10; count of bases not matched to a gene: 8. Germline V gene lookup returns CDR1 SNHLY and CDR2 FYNNEI. The CDR3 loop is CASSLTGVGSPLHF. CDR3 coding DNA: TGTGCCAGCAGCCTGACAGGGGTCGGGTCACCCCTCCACTTT.

The DNA for the CDR3 is TGTGCCAGCAGCGGCCGGGACGTGGAGGGGCAGTTCTTC. Translated: CASSGRDVEGQFF. The chain is built from TRBV5-4 and TRBJ2-1, with TRBD2 as a possible D gene (6 bases). The CDR3 is 13 amino acids. CDR1 is SGHNT, CDR2 YYREEE, per germline (reference sequence). Trimming shortened V by 4 bases and J by 12 bases, and 17 bases separated the two germline ends.

This clone was picked up one time. This chain links TRBV18 with TRBJ1-2; D remains ambiguous. The CDR3 runs to 12 residues. Germline-derived CDR1 and CDR2 are KGHSH and LQKENI. The V gene lost 2 bases and the J gene lost 8 bases, with 9 bases spanning the gap. CDR3 nucleotide sequence: TGTGCCAGCTCACCAGGCAGCGCAGGCTACACCTTC. Its protein is CASSPGSAGYTF. Full variable domain (rest looked up from reference TRBV18 and TRBJ1-2): NAGVMQNPRHLVRRRGQEARLRCSPMKGHSHVYWYRQLPEEGLKFMVYLQKENIIDESGMPKERFSAEFPKEGPSILRIQQVVRGDSAAYFCASSPGSAGYTFGSGTRLTVV.

The CDR3 sequence is CASSVGGQTSGELFF. The CDR3 DNA sequence: TGTGCCAGCAGCGTAGGGGGACAGACTTCCGGGGAGCTGTTTTTT. V and J are TRBV9 and TRBJ2-2, with 7 positions matching TRBD1. Germline V gene data show CDR1 as SGDLS and CDR2 as YYNGEE. This CDR3 has 15 amino acids. The V and J ends lost 0 bases and 6 bases, in that order; junction bases with no gene match: 5.

The CDR3 here is CASSFRQNNEKLFF. The DNA for the CDR3 is TGTGCCAGCAGCTTCCGACAGAATAATGAAAAACTGTTTTTT. V and J are TRBV14 and TRBJ1-4, with D maybe TRBD1 (5 bases). CDR3 length: 14 amino acids. V was cut by 5 bases and J by 4 bases, with 11 bases left in between. The germline V gene encodes CDR1 SGHDN and CDR2 FVKESK.

The chain carries TRBV30 and TRBJ2-5; maybe TRBD2 (6 bases). Between the trimmed V and J ends, which lost 1 base and 4 bases, there was a span of 10 bases. There are 13 residues in the CDR3. In germline, CDR1 is GTSNPN, CDR2 SVGIG (reference sequence). CDR3 nucleotide sequence: TGTGCCTGGAGTGGGGGACTTAGAGAGACCCAGTACTTC. Its translation is CAWSGGLRETQYF.

CDR3 DNA sequence: TGTGCCAGCAGTGACTCCCCCGGGACTAGCGGATACAATGAGCAGTTCTTC. Protein product: CASSDSPGTSGYNEQFF. The chain is built from TRBV6-4 and TRBJ2-1, with TRBD2 identical over 11 bases. The V gene's germline CDR1 is MRHNA and CDR2 SNTAGT. CDR3 size: 17 residues. Germline trimming cut 0 bases from V and 4 bases from J; bases unmatched to any gene: 5.

The chain employs TRBV5-1 and TRBJ2-3; maybe TRBD2 (5 bases). CDR3 size: 14 residues. V gave up 4 bases and J gave up 5 bases, with 14 bases separating them. CDR1 and CDR2 from the germline V gene are SGHRS and YFSETQ. The CDR3 region is CASSLGSRGDTQYF. The CDR3 nucleotides read TGCGCCAGCAGCCTAGGAAGCCGGGGAGATACGCAGTATTTT.

Comment on this clone: Other DNA sequences in the sample encode the same CDR3. The V gene is TRBV28, the J gene TRBJ2-3; TRBD1 matches at 10 bases. V gave up 2 bases and J gave up 1 base; unmatched junction bases: 0. Germline values: CDR1 MDHEN, CDR2 SYDVKM. The CDR3 is 15 amino acids. The chain's CDR3 is CASSLGTGGTDTQYF. The CDR3 region has the DNA TGTGCCAGCAGTTTAGGGACAGGGGGCACAGATACGCAGTATTTT.

This rearrangement joins TRBV11-3 to TRBJ1-1; unclear D gene. V was shortened by 1 base and J by 3 bases, with 6 bases between the two germline ends. Per the germline V gene, CDR1 is SGHNT and CDR2 is YENEEA. The CDR3 is 13 residues long. CDR3 sequence reads: CASSLAIDTEAFF. The DNA for the CDR3 is TGTGCCAGCAGCTTAGCAATAGACACTGAAGCTTTCTTT.

V gene TRBV7-2 combines with J gene TRBJ1-2; D gene unclear. V lost 1 base and J lost 6, with 12 bases in between. In germline, CDR1 is SGHTA, CDR2 FQGNSA. The CDR3 is 14 residues long. The CDR3 bases are TGTGCCAGCAGCTTAGGAAACCAGGTCAATGGCTACACCTTC. Translating it yields CASSLGNQVNGYTF.

The chain links TRBV28 to TRBJ1-2; TRBD1 matches at 8 bases. V lost 6 bases, J lost 0 bases, and 3 bases stayed unmatched. Germline V lookup: CDR1 MDHEN, CDR2 SYDVKM. The CDR3 loop spans 14 amino acids. CDR3 in amino acids: CASSPGGANYGYTF. In DNA, the CDR3 is TGTGCCAGCAGCCCAGGGGGCGCTAACTATGGCTACACCTTC.

This clone was recorded a few times. J is TRBJ2-7 and V is TRBV4-2, with D perhaps TRBD2 (5 bases). Germline V lookup: CDR1 LGHNA, CDR2 YNFKEQ. The CDR3 consists of 16 residues. V lost 0 bases and J lost 4, with 16 bases in between. CDR3 in amino acids: CASSQEGSGVGYEQYF. The CDR3 DNA reads as TGTGCCAGCAGCCAAGAGGGAAGCGGAGTAGGGTACGAGCAGTACTTC.

This clone has a count of ten or more. This rearrangement joins TRBV28 to TRBJ1-5; 7 bases align to TRBD1. The CDR3 totals 23 residues. Germline V CDR1 and CDR2: MDHEN, SYDVKM. The J segment lost 4 bases and the V segment lost 5 bases, leaving 32 bases of the junction unmatched. For the CDR3, the DNA is TGTGCCAGCAGTGGTTACAGGGGATTGAACCCACAACAGTCCCTGATAGGGAATCAGCCCCAGCATTTT. Amino acid sequence: CASSGYRGLNPQQSLIGNQPQHF.

CDR3 sequence reads: CASSEGGPQAKNIQYF. The CDR3 nucleotides are TGTGCCAGCAGTGAGGGAGGGCCGCAAGCCAAAAACATTCAGTACTTC. The chain combines TRBV28 with TRBJ2-4; 7 nucleotides align to TRBD2. V gave up 5 bases and J gave up 0 bases; unmatched junction bases: 7. The CDR3 spans 16 residues. Germline lookup yields CDR1 MDHEN and CDR2 SYDVKM.

This rearrangement joins TRBV27 to TRBJ1-2; 7 bases match TRBD1. V lost 2 bases to trimming and J lost 4 bases; unmatched junction nucleotides: 10. The germline V gene has CDR1 MNHEY and CDR2 SMNVEV (reference sequence). This CDR3 is built from 16 residues. CDR3 DNA sequence: TGTGCCAGCAGTTTACAGGGGGACATCCGAGCCTATGGCTACACCTTC. It encodes CASSLQGDIRAYGYTF.

The chain links TRBV6-5 to TRBJ1-2; possibly TRBD1 for D (5 bases). Trimming removed 5 bases from V and 6 bases from J, with 19 bases in between. CDR1 and CDR2 (germline): MNHEY, SVGAGI. The CDR3 runs 15 residues. In nucleotides, the CDR3 is TGTGCCAGCAGTCGGGAAGGGGCGGGAGTAGATGGCTACACCTTC. Its protein product is CASSREGAGVDGYTF.

The chain has TRBV6-5 and TRBJ1-4; TRBD1 is a possible D gene (5 bases). Per germline, CDR1 MNHEY and CDR2 SVGAGI. The CDR3 runs to 16 residues. Trimming removed 0 bases from V and 5 bases from J, with 13 bases in between. The CDR3 loop is CASSYSMAGWNEKLFF. The CDR3 bases are TGTGCCAGCAGTTACTCGATGGCAGGGTGGAATGAAAAACTGTTTTTT.